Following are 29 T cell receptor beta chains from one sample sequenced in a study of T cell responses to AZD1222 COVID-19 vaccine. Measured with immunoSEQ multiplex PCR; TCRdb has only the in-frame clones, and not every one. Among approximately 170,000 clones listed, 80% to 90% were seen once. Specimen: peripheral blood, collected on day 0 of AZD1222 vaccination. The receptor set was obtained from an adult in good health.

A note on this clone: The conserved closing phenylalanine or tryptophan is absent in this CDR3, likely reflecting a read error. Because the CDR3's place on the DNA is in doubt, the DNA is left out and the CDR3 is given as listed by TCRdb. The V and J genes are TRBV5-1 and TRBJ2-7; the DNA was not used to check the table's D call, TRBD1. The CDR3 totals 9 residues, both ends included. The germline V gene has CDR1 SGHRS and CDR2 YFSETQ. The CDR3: CASSLVGTG.

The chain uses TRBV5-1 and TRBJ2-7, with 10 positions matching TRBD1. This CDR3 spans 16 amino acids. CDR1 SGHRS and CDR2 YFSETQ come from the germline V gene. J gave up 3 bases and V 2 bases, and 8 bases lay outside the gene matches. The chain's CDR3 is CASSFLGTGDSYEQYF. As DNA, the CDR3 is TGCGCCAGCAGCTTCCTAGGGACAGGGGATAGCTACGAGCAGTACTTC.

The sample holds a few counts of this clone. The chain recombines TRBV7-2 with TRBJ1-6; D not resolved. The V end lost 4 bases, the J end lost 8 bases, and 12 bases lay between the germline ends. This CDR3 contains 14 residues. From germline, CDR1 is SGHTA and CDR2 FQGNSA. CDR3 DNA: TGTGCCAGCAGCTACAGCGGGAACTATTCACCCCTCCACTTT. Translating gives CASSYSGNYSPLHF.

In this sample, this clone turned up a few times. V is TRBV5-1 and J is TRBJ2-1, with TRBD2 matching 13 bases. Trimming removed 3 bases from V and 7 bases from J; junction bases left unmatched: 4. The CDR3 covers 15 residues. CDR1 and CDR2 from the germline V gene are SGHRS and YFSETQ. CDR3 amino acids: CASSSTSGGQNEQFF. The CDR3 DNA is TGCGCCAGCAGCTCGACTAGCGGGGGGCAAAATGAGCAGTTCTTC.

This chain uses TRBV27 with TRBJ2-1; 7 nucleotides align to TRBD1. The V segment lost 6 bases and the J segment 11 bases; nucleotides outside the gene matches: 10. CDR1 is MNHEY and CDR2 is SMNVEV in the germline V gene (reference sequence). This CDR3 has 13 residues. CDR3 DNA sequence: TGTGCCAGCAGGAAAACAGGGGCAAATAAGCAGTTCTTC. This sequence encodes CASRKTGANKQFF.

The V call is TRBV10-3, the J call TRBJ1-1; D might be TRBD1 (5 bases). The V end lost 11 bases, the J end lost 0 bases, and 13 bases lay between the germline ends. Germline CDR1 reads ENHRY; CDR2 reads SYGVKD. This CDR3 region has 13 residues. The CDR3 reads CASEAGMNTEAFF. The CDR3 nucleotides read TGTGCCTCAGAGGCAGGGATGAACACTGAAGCTTTCTTT.

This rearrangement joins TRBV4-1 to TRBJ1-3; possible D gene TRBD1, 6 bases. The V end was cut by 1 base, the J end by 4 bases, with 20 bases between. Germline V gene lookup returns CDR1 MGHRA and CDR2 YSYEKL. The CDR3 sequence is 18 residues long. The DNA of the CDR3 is TGCGCCAGCAGCCAAGTGGTGCTGCTCAGGACAGTCGGAAACACCATATATTTT. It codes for CASSQVVLLRTVGNTIYF.

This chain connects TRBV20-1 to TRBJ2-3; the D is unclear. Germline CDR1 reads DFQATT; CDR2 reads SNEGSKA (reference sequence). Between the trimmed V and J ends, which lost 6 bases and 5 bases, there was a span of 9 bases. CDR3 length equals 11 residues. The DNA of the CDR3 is TGCAGTGCGAGAAGGGTAGATACGCAGTATTTT. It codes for CSARRVDTQYF.

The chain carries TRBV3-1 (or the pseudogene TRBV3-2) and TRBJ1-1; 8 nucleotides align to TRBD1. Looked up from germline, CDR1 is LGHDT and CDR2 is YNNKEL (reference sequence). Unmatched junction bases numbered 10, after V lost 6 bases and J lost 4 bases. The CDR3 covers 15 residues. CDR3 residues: CASRPTGDRSTEAFF. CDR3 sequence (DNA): TGTGCCAGCAGACCGACAGGGGACAGGTCCACTGAAGCTTTCTTT.

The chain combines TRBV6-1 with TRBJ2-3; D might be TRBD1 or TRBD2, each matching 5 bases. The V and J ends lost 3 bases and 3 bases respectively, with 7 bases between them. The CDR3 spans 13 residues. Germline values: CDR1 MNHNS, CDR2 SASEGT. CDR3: CASSEGETDTQYF. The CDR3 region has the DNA TGTGCCAGCAGTGAGGGGGAAACAGATACGCAGTATTTT.

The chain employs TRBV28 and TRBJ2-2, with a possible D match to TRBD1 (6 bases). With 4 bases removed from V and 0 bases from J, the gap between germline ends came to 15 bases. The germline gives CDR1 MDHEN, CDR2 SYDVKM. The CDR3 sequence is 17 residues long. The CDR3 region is CASSSRDMNANTGELFF. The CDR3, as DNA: TGTGCCAGCAGTTCCCGGGACATGAACGCGAACACCGGGGAGCTGTTTTTT.

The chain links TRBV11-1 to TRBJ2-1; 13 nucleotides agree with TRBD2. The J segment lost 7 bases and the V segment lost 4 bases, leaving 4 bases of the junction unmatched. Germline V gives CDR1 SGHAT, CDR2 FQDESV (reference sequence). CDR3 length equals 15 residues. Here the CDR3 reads CASSSWTSGGNEQFF. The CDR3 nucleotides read TGTGCCAGCAGCTCGTGGACTAGCGGGGGAAATGAGCAGTTCTTC.

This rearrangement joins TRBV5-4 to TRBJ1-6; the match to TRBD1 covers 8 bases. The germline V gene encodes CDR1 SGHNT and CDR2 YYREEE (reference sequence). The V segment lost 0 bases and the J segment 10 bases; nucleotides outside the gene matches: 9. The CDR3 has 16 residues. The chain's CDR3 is CASSLVRTGRKSPLHF. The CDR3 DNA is TGTGCCAGCAGCTTGGTTAGGACAGGGCGGAAGTCACCCCTCCACTTT.

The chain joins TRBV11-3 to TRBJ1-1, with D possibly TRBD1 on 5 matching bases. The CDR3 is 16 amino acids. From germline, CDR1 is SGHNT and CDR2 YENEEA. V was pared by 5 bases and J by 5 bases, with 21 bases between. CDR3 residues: CASSPKGGAFSTEAFF. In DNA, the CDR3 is TGTGCCAGCAGCCCGAAGGGCGGGGCGTTCAGTACTGAAGCTTTCTTT.

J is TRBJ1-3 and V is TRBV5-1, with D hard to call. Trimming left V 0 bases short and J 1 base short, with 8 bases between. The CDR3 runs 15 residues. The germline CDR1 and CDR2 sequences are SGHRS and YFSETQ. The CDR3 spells CASSLGEESGNTIYF. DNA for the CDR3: TGCGCCAGCAGCTTGGGTGAGGAATCTGGAAACACCATATATTTT. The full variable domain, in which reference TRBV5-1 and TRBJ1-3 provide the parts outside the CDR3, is KAGVTQTPRYLIKTRGQQVTLSCSPISGHRSVSWYQQTPGQGLQFLFEYFSETQRNKGNFPGRFSGRQFSNSRSEMNVSTLELGDSALYLCASSLGEESGNTIYFGEGSWLTVV.

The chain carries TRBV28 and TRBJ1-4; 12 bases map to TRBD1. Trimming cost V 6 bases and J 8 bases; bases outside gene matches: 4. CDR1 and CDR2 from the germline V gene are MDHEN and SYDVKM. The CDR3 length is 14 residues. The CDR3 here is CASSGTGGQEKLFF. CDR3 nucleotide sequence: TGTGCCAGCAGCGGGACAGGGGGCCAGGAAAAACTGTTTTTT. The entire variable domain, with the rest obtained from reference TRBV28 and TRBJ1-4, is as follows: DVKVTQSSRYLVKRTGEKVFLECVQDMDHENMFWYRQDPGLGLRLIYFSYDVKMKEKGDIPEGYSVSREKKERFSLILESASTNQTSMYLCASSGTGGQEKLFFGSGTQLSVL.

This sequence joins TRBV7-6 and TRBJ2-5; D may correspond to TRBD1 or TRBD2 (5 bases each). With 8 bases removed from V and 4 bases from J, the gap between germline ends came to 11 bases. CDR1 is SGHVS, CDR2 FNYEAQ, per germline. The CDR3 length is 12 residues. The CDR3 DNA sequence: TGTGCCAGCGCCAGGGCGGGAGAGACCCAGTACTTC. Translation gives CASARAGETQYF.

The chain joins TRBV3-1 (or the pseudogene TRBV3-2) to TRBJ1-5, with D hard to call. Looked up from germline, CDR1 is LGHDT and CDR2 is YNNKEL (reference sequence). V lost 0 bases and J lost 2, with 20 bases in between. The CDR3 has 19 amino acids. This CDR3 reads CASSQDPLALSGGNQPQHF. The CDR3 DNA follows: TGTGCCAGCAGCCAAGATCCCCTAGCCCTGTCGGGTGGCAATCAGCCCCAGCATTTT.

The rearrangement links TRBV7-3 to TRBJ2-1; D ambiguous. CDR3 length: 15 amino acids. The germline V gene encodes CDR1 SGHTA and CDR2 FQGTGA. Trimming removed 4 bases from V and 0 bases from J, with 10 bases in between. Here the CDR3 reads CASSSLLSSYNEQFF. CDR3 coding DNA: TGTGCCAGCAGCTCTCTTCTGAGCTCCTACAATGAGCAGTTCTTC.

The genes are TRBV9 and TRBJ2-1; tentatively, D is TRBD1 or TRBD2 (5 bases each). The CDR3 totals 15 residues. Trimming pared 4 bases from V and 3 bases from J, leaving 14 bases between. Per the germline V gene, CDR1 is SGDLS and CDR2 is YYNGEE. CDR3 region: CASSYRDQDYNEQFF. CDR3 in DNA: TGTGCCAGCAGCTACCGGGACCAAGACTACAATGAGCAGTTCTTC.

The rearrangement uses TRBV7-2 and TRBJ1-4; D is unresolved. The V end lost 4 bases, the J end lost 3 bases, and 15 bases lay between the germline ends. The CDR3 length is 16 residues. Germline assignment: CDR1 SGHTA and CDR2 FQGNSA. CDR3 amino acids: CASSSPATPSNEKLFF. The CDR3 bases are TGTGCCAGCAGCTCCCCCGCGACACCTTCTAATGAAAAACTGTTTTTT.

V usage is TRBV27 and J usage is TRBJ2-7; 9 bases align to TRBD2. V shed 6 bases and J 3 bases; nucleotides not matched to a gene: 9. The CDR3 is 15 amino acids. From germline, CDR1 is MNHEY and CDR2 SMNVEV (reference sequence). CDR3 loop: CASRARASGVYEQYF. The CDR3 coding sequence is TGTGCCAGCAGGGCCCGGGCTAGCGGGGTCTACGAGCAGTACTTC.

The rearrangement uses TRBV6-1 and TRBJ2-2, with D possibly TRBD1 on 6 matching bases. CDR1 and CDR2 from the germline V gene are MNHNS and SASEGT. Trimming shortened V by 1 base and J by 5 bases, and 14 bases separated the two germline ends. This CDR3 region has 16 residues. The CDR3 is CASSEGQGISTGELFF. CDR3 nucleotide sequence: TGTGCCAGCAGTGAAGGGCAGGGGATCTCGACCGGGGAGCTGTTTTTT.

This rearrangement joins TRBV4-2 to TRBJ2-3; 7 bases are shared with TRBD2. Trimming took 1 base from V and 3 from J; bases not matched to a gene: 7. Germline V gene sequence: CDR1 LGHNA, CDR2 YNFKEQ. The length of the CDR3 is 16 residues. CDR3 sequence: CASSQVRGGGTDTQYF. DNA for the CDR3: TGTGCCAGCAGCCAAGTACGTGGGGGGGGGACAGATACGCAGTATTTT.

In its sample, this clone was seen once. The CDR3 here is CASSRDGSSGNTIYF. The CDR3 DNA reads TGTGCCAGCAGTCGGGACGGGAGCTCTGGAAACACCATATATTTT. V and J are TRBV6-5 and TRBJ1-3; D may be TRBD1 (5 bases). Germline V gene sequence: CDR1 MNHEY, CDR2 SVGAGI. Trimming took 5 bases from V and 0 from J, leaving 11 bases between them. This CDR3 is built from 15 residues.

CDR3 residues: CASSQEPQGGQDSPLHF. CDR3 nucleotide sequence: TGCGCCAGCAGCCAAGAACCCCAAGGGGGCCAGGATTCACCCCTCCACTTT. The rearrangement joins TRBV4-1 to TRBJ1-6; TRBD1 matches 7 bases. The V segment lost 0 bases and the J segment 8 bases; nucleotides outside the gene matches: 10. There are 17 residues in the CDR3. Per the germline V gene, CDR1 is MGHRA and CDR2 is YSYEKL.

CDR3 bases: TGTGCCAGCAGTGCTGCTTACACAGATACGCAGTATTTT. Its translation: CASSAAYTDTQYF. This chain connects TRBV28 to TRBJ2-3, with unresolved D. The germline V and J ends were trimmed by 5 bases and 2 bases, with 8 bases remaining between them. The CDR3 has 13 amino acids. Germline CDR1 reads MDHEN; CDR2 reads SYDVKM.

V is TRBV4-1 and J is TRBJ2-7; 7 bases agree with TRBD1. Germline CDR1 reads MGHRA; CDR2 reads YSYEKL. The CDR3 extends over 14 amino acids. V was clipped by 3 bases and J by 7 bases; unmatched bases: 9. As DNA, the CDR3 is TGCGCCAGCAGCCACGTGACAGGGACGCGAGAGCAGTACTTC. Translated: CASSHVTGTREQYF.

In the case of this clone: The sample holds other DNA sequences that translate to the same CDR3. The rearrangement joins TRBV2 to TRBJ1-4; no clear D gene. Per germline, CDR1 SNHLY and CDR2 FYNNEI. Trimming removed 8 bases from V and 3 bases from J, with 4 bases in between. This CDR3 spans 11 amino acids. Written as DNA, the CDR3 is TGTGCCAGCCGCGCTAATGAAAAACTGTTTTTT. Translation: CASRANEKLFF.